This entry lists 19 T cell receptor beta chains sequenced from one sample in a study of blood T cell repertoires in COVID-19. Produced via immunoSEQ multiplex PCR; TCRdb's table is partial and in-frame only. The sample carries about 200,000 clones, approximately 84% recorded once. Specimen: peripheral blood. The receptors derive from a man older than 75 with acute or convalescent COVID-19.

This sequence joins TRBV15 and TRBJ1-2; D is uncertain. Trimming stripped 0 bases from V and 8 bases from J, with 10 bases between. CDR3 length: 13 amino acids. The germline CDR1 and CDR2 sequences are LNHNV and YYDKDF (reference sequence). CDR3 sequence: CATSRDREGGYTF. CDR3 sequence (DNA): TGTGCCACCAGCAGAGATCGTGAGGGAGGCTACACCTTC.

The sample holds one count of this clone. The chain uses TRBV6-5 and TRBJ1-6; TRBD1 aligns across 11 bases. The V segment lost 6 bases and the J segment 9 bases; nucleotides outside the gene matches: 7. Germline V gene lookup returns CDR1 MNHEY and CDR2 SVGAGI. The CDR3 has 15 residues. CDR3 sequence reads: CASSPGQGASSPLHF. The CDR3 DNA reads TGTGCCAGCAGCCCCGGACAGGGGGCAAGTTCACCCCTCCACTTT.

In this sample, this clone turned up a few times. Relative to the germline gene, one junction end is altered; a read error may explain this. The V and J genes are TRBV24-1 and TRBJ2-1; the match to TRBD2 covers 8 bases. Germline values: CDR1 KGHDR, CDR2 SFDVKD. The CDR3 totals 13 residues. The CDR3 bases are TGTGCTACCAGCGGGAGTCCCTACAATGAGCAGTTCTTC. It codes for CATSGSPYNEQFF.

CDR3 DNA: TGTGCCAGCACCCCAGGCAATCAGCCCCAGCATTTT. It codes for CASTPGNQPQHF. This rearrangement joins TRBV2 to TRBJ1-5, with no clear D. The CDR3 is 12 amino acids. Trimming stripped 7 bases from V and 2 bases from J, with 6 bases between. The germline V gene encodes CDR1 SNHLY and CDR2 FYNNEI. Full variable domain (outside the CDR3, taken from reference TRBV2 and TRBJ1-5): EPEVTQTPSHQVTQMGQEVILRCVPISNHLYFYWYRQILGQKVEFLVSFYNNEISEKSEIFDDQFSVERPDGSNFTLKIRSTKLEDSAMYFCASTPGNQPQHFGDGTRLSIL.

The rearrangement links TRBV28 to TRBJ1-6; 8 bases align to TRBD1. The germline V gene encodes CDR1 MDHEN and CDR2 SYDVKM. V was clipped by 5 bases and J by 10 bases; unmatched bases: 10. The length of the CDR3 is 15 residues. Here the CDR3 reads CASSPRTGQTSPLHF. CDR3 coding DNA: TGTGCCAGCAGTCCAAGGACAGGGCAAACATCACCCCTCCACTTT.

J is TRBJ2-5 and V is TRBV7-6, with 8 bases fitting TRBD1. This CDR3 has 14 amino acids. V lost 3 bases and J lost 5; bases outside the gene matches: 5. Germline V gives CDR1 SGHVS, CDR2 FNYEAQ. CDR3 residues: CASSFSGGGETQYF. CDR3 nucleotides: TGTGCCAGCAGCTTTTCAGGGGGCGGGGAGACCCAGTACTTC.

The V call is TRBV19, the J call TRBJ2-7; 7 bases map to TRBD2. The J segment lost 6 bases and the V segment lost 4 bases, leaving 18 bases of the junction unmatched. Germline V gene lookup returns CDR1 LNHDA and CDR2 SQIVND (reference sequence). CDR3 length: 17 residues. CDR3 residues: CASSKTAVFHGGSEQYF. In nucleotides, the CDR3 is TGTGCCAGTAGTAAGACAGCCGTCTTCCACGGGGGGTCCGAGCAGTACTTC. Based on the CDR3 plus reference TRBV19 and TRBJ2-7, the full variable domain is DGGITQSPKYLFRKEGQNVTLSCEQNLNHDAMYWYRQDPGQGLRLIYYSQIVNDFQKGDIAEGYSVSREKKESFPLTVTSAQKNPTAFYLCASSKTAVFHGGSEQYFGPGTRLTVT.

The CDR3 DNA is TGTGCCAGAAGCGAAACAGGAATTTTTGGCTCTGGGGCCAACGTCCTGACTTTC. It encodes CARSETGIFGSGANVLTF. The chain joins TRBV5-3 to TRBJ2-6, with D maybe TRBD1 (5 bases). TRBV5-3 is annotated as an ORF whose role is uncertain. This CDR3 is built from 18 residues. V was pared by 4 bases and J by 0 bases, with 17 bases between.

V and J are TRBV11-3 and TRBJ2-7, with D possibly being TRBD2 (5 bases). Trimming pared 3 bases from V and 3 bases from J, leaving 9 bases between. Germline V gene lookup returns CDR1 SGHNT and CDR2 YENEEA. CDR3 length: 13 amino acids. CDR3: CASSFGEGYEQYV. CDR3 sequence (DNA): TGTGCCAGCAGCTTTGGCGAGGGCTACGAGCAGTACGTC.

The genes are TRBV18 and TRBJ1-2; 7 nucleotides align to TRBD1. The V and J ends lost 6 bases and 8 bases, in that order; junction bases with no gene match: 15. Germline V gene sequence: CDR1 KGHSH, CDR2 LQKENI. CDR3 size: 15 residues. CDR3 region: CASSAERGRLNGYTF. The CDR3 region has the DNA TGTGCCAGCTCCGCAGAGAGGGGGCGGCTTAACGGCTACACCTTC.

The V gene is TRBV6-2 or TRBV6-3, the J gene TRBJ1-5, with 11 positions matching TRBD1. The CDR3 spans 18 residues. The junction had 9 bases not matched to a gene; V was cut back by 0 bases and J by 5 bases. Germline V gene lookup returns CDR1 MNHEY and CDR2 SVGEGT. CDR3 amino acids: CASSYSGTGGWVHQPQHF. CDR3 bases: TGTGCCAGCAGTTACTCCGGGACAGGGGGTTGGGTTCATCAGCCCCAGCATTTT.

The gene calls are TRBV10-3 and TRBJ1-2, with TRBD1 matching 7 bases. The germline V gene has CDR1 ENHRY and CDR2 SYGVKD. J gave up 8 bases and V 5 bases, and 8 bases lay outside the gene matches. This CDR3 region has 13 residues. The CDR3 spells CAISLGTVSGYTF. The DNA of the CDR3 is TGTGCCATCAGTCTCGGGACAGTTTCGGGCTACACCTTC.

This clone was detected a few times. The chain joins TRBV6-6 to TRBJ1-5; a possible D gene is TRBD1 (5 bases). CDR3 length: 14 residues. Germline V gene lookup returns CDR1 MNHNY and CDR2 SVGAGI (reference sequence). V dropped 3 bases and J dropped 5 bases, with 11 bases sitting between them. In DNA, the CDR3 is TGTGCCAGCAGTTATAGTGGGGGGTATCAGCCCCAGCATTTT. It is translated as CASSYSGGYQPQHF.

The V and J genes are TRBV2 and TRBJ2-7, with unresolved D. Per the germline V gene, CDR1 is SNHLY and CDR2 is FYNNEI. Trimming took 7 bases from V and 4 from J, leaving 11 bases between them. There are 12 residues in the CDR3. This CDR3 reads CASISFQYEQYV. Written as DNA, the CDR3 is TGTGCCAGCATTAGCTTTCAGTACGAGCAGTACGTC.

The count of this clone is one. V is TRBV19 and J is TRBJ2-1; TRBD2 matches at 13 bases. CDR1 is LNHDA and CDR2 is SQIVND in the germline V gene (reference sequence). This CDR3 spans 14 amino acids. J lost 9 bases, V lost 9 bases, and 8 bases had no gene match. The CDR3 DNA sequence: TGTGCCAGCACCACTAGCGGGAGGGCCAGTGAGCAGTTCTTC. Encoded protein: CASTTSGRASEQFF.

This clone was counted a few times. This chain uses TRBV6-6 with TRBJ1-2; 7 nucleotides agree with TRBD1. The CDR3 sequence is 14 residues long. Germline V gives CDR1 MNHNY, CDR2 SVGAGI (reference sequence). V was pared by 7 bases and J by 3 bases, with 8 bases of the junction left unmatched. The CDR3 here is CASTQGQAHYGYTF. The CDR3 coding sequence is TGTGCCAGCACTCAAGGACAGGCACACTATGGCTACACCTTC.

The rearrangement joins TRBV7-9 to TRBJ1-4; 9 bases fit TRBD1. CDR3 length: 15 residues. Trimming removed 5 bases from V and 6 bases from J; junction bases left unmatched: 7. CDR1 and CDR2 (germline): SEHNR, FQNEAQ (reference sequence). This CDR3 is CASSLATGGYEKLFF. The CDR3, as DNA: TGTGCCAGCAGCCTCGCAACAGGGGGCTATGAAAAACTGTTTTTT.

The genes are TRBV29-1 and TRBJ2-7; the match to TRBD1 covers 10 bases. J was trimmed by 6 bases and V by 3 bases; bases with no gene match: 8. Germline values: CDR1 SQVTM, CDR2 ANQGSEA. The CDR3 loop spans 14 amino acids. CDR3 sequence reads: CSVERQGALGEQYF. Here the CDR3 DNA reads TGCAGCGTTGAGAGACAGGGGGCGCTGGGCGAGCAGTACTTC.

Note on this clone: The same CDR3 also results from other DNA sequences found in this sample. The J gene is TRBJ2-5, the V gene TRBV19; D call uncertain. The CDR3 is 11 residues long. Germline values: CDR1 LNHDA, CDR2 SQIVND (reference sequence). V was pared by 3 bases and J by 3 bases, with 2 bases between. The CDR3 spells CASSIKETQYF. As DNA, the CDR3 is TGTGCCAGTAGTATCAAAGAGACCCAGTACTTC.